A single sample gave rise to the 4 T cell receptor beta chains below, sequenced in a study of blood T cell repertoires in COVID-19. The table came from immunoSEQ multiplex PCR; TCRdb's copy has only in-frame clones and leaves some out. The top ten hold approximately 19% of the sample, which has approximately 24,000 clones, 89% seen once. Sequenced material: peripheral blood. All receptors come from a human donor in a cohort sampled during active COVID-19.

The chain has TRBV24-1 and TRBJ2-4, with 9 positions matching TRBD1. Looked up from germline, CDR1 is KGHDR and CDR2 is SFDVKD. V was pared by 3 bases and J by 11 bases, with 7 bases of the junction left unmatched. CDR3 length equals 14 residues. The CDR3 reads CATSDPGTGSLQYF. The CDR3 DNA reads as TGTGCCACCAGTGATCCTGGGACAGGGTCCCTTCAGTACTTC.

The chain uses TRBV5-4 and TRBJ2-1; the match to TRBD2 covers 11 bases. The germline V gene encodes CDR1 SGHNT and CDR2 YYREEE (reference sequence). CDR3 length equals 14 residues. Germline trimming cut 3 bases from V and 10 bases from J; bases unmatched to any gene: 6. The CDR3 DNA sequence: TGTGCCAGCAGCTCGAAGCTAGCGGGGGGCGAGCAGTTCTTC. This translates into CASSSKLAGGEQFF.

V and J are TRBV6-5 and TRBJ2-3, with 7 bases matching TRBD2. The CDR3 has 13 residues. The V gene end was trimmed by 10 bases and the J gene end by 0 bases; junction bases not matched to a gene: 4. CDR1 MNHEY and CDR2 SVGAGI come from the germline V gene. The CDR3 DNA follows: TGTGCCACCAGGCGGGAGAGCACAGATACGCAGTATTTT. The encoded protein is CATRRESTDTQYF.

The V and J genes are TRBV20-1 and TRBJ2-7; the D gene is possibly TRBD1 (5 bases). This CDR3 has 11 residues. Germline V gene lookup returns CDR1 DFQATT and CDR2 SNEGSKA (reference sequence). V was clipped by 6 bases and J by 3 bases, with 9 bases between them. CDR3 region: CSAPDSYEQYF. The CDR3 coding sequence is TGCAGTGCACCCGACAGCTACGAGCAGTACTTC.